This is a list of T cell receptor beta chains from one sample in a study of human T cells and chemical hapten exposure. MiXCR, applied by TCRdb to the RACE reads, yields one record per CDR3 protein. The sample carries roughly 150,000 distinct CDR3 sequences, around a quarter recorded once. Specimen: whole blood, collected in connection with sensitization to the hapten diphenylcyclopropenone (DPC). These receptors originate from a woman in her late teens or twenties with alopecia areata. Some clones in this sample may be carry-over from other donors' samples. Both conserved end residues are part of each CDR3. The D gene is left open where the match is weak. Some rows have no size entry. The others give once, few or many, or a class for an expanded clone.

d_call clone_size j_call v_call cdr3_nt cdr3_aa
. few TRBJ1-5 TRBV29-1 TGCAGCGTTAGGGACGGACGAACGCCCCAGCATTTT CSVRDGRTPQHF
TRBD2 few TRBJ2-3 TRBV4-1 TGCGCCAGCAGCCACGCCGCAGCGGGGGCTAACCAAGATACGCAGTATTTT CASSHAAAGANQDTQYF
. . TRBJ2-2 TRBV20-1 TGCAGTGCCTCGGACAGGAACACCGGGGAGCTGTTTTTT CSASDRNTGELFF
. once TRBJ2-1 TRBV4-1 TGCGCCAGCAGCCCGGGACCAGGGGACAATGAGCAGTTCTTC CASSPGPGDNEQFF
. . TRBJ2-4 TRBV7-9 TGTGCCAGCGGAGGGAACATTCAGTACTTC CASGGNIQYF
. . TRBJ2-7 TRBV4-2 TGTGCCAGCAGCCAAGATCCGGGCGCCTACGAGCAGTACTTC CASSQDPGAYEQYF
. few TRBJ1-2 TRBV12-5 TGTGCTAGTGGTTCCCCCGGTAGTGGCTACACCTTC CASGSPGSGYTF
. . TRBJ1-5 TRBV12-3/TRBV12-4 TGTGCCAGCAGTTTAGCGGGACATCCGAATCAGCCCCAGCATTTT CASSLAGHPNQPQHF
. . TRBJ2-7 TRBV11-1 TGTGCCAGCAGCTACCACAGTTTGCAGTACTTC CASSYHSLQYF
. many TRBJ1-2 TRBV7-9 TGTGCCAGCAGCCCCGAGGTGGCTCCCGGGGGCTACACCTTC CASSPEVAPGGYTF
. . TRBJ2-7 TRBV24-1 TGTGCCACCAGTGATCCAGACTCGGCGGGTGAGCAGTACTTC CATSDPDSAGEQYF
. . TRBJ1-6 TRBV20-1 TGCAGTGCCCTCCCCCAGGCGTATAATTCACCCCTCCACTTT CSALPQAYNSPLHF
TRBD2 . TRBJ2-1 TRBV4-2 TGTGCCAGCAGCCAGCCGCCAGCACTAGCGGGAGCCAGCTCCTACAATGAGCAGTTCTTC CASSQPPALAGASSYNEQFF
TRBD1 few TRBJ1-3 TRBV4-3 TGCGCCAGCAGTCCGGACAGGAGAAACACCATATATTTT CASSPDRRNTIYF
TRBD1 few TRBJ2-7 TRBV29-1 TGCAGCGCTCTGGGACAGGGAAAAACCTACGAGCAGTACTTC CSALGQGKTYEQYF